The 8 T cell receptor beta chains below come from one sample, sequenced in a study of blood T cell repertoires in COVID-19. The table came from immunoSEQ multiplex PCR; TCRdb's copy has only in-frame clones and leaves some out. The sample lists roughly 250,000 clones, 84% seen once, with roughly 4% in the top ten. The sample taken for sequencing was peripheral blood. These TCRs come from a man aged 50 or older with acute or convalescent COVID-19.

Only one count was recorded for this clone. V usage is TRBV11-3 and J usage is TRBJ2-3, with 9 bases fitting TRBD2. Germline V lookup: CDR1 SGHNT, CDR2 YENEEA. V lost 1 base to trimming and J lost 8 bases; unmatched junction nucleotides: 16. The CDR3 has 18 amino acids. This CDR3 is CASSLVGGAGGREGTQYF. In DNA form, the CDR3 reads TGTGCCAGCAGCTTAGTTGGAGGAGCGGGAGGCCGGGAAGGTACGCAGTATTTT.

The genes are TRBV28 and TRBJ2-7, with TRBD1 as a possible D gene (6 bases). The CDR3 has 12 amino acids. The germline gives CDR1 MDHEN, CDR2 SYDVKM. The V and J ends lost 7 bases and 2 bases respectively, with 9 bases between them. DNA for the CDR3: TGTGCCAGCAAGCGGACAGCCTACGAGCAGTACTTC. Translated, it gives CASKRTAYEQYF.

V and J are TRBV15 and TRBJ1-2; no definite D call. V lost 0 bases, J lost 2 bases, and 7 bases lay in between. Germline assignment: CDR1 LNHNV and CDR2 YYDKDF (reference sequence). The CDR3 loop spans 14 amino acids. DNA of the CDR3: TGTGCCACCAGCAGAGAGGAGGTGAACTATGGCTACACCTTC. Amino acids: CATSREEVNYGYTF.

V is TRBV7-8 and J is TRBJ1-5; 7 nucleotides match TRBD1. The CDR3 covers 18 residues. V was pared by 5 bases and J by 4 bases, with 17 bases of the junction left unmatched. Looked up from germline, CDR1 is SGHVS and CDR2 is FQNEAQ. The CDR3 loop is CASSPPIWETGLNQPQHF. As DNA, the CDR3 is TGTGCCAGCAGCCCACCAATATGGGAGACAGGGTTGAATCAGCCCCAGCATTTT.

The chain couples TRBV6-5 to TRBJ2-5; the D gene is possibly TRBD2 (5 bases). Trimming stripped 0 bases from V and 4 bases from J, with 12 bases between. The CDR3 consists of 15 residues. Germline V gene lookup returns CDR1 MNHEY and CDR2 SVGAGI. Here the CDR3 DNA reads TGTGCCAGCAGTTACTCGACGGGGTTAGGAGAGACCCAGTACTTC. As protein: CASSYSTGLGETQYF.

The V gene is TRBV24-1, the J gene TRBJ2-5; the D gene is possibly TRBD1 (7 bases). The CDR3 is 15 residues long. Trimming stripped 5 bases from V and 5 bases from J, with 17 bases between. From germline, CDR1 is KGHDR and CDR2 SFDVKD. The CDR3, as DNA: TGTGCCACCAGTGCGCGGGACAGTGGGTGGGAGACCCAGTACTTC. Translation gives CATSARDSGWETQYF.

The chain is built from TRBV11-2 and TRBJ2-3; 11 nucleotides agree with TRBD1. CDR1 is SGHAT, CDR2 FQNNGV, per germline. The CDR3 totals 15 residues. V lost 4 bases, J lost 4 bases, and 4 bases stayed unmatched. CDR3 amino acids: CASSSWGQGADTQYF. CDR3 bases: TGTGCCAGCAGCTCATGGGGACAGGGGGCAGATACGCAGTATTTT.

V and J are TRBV27 and TRBJ1-2, with 7 bases lining up with TRBD1. CDR3 length equals 15 residues. The germline CDR1 and CDR2 sequences are MNHEY and SMNVEV (reference sequence). J lost 4 bases, V lost 4 bases, and 9 bases had no gene match. In DNA, the CDR3 is TGTGCCAGCAGTTCCGGGAGGGGGCAGGCCTATGGCTACACCTTC. It translates to CASSSGRGQAYGYTF.